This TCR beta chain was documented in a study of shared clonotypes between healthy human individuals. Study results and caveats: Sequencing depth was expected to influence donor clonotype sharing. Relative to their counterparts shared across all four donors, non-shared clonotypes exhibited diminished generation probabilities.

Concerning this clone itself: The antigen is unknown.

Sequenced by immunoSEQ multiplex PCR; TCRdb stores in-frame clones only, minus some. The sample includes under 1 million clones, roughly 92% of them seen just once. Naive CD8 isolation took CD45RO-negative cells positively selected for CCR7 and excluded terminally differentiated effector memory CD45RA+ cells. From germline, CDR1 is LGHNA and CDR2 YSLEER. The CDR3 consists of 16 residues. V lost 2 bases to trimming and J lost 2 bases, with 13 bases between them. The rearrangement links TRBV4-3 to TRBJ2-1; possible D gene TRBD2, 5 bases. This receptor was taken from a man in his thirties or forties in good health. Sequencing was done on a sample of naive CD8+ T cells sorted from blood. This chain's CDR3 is CASSQFWPGAYNEQFF. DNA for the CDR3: TGCGCCAGCAGCCAATTTTGGCCCGGGGCCTACAATGAGCAGTTCTTC.